Listed below are T cell receptor beta chains from one sample, sequenced in a study of T cells in Graves' hyperthyroidism and ophthalmopathy. MiXCR, run by TCRdb on the multiplex PCR reads, gives a single entry per CDR3 protein. The data contain about 330,000 distinct CDR3 sequences, about an eighth of them seen just once; the ten biggest clones take up roughly 33%. Source material: blood. The receptor set was obtained from a woman aged 40 to 49 with Graves' ophthalmopathy. CDR3s include the opening cysteine and the closing phenylalanine or tryptophan. D genes are given only for firm matches. The size field is filled for only some rows; it gives once, few, many or a size class.

j_call,d_call,clone_size,v_call,cdr3_aa,cdr3_nt
TRBJ1-2,NA,NA,TRBV9,CASSVRGPNYGYTF,TGTGCCAGCAGCGTCCGGGGACCTAACTATGGCTACACCTTC
TRBJ1-2,TRBD1,once,TRBV7-9,CASSLPGGTGNRGYTF,TGTGCCAGCAGCTTACCAGGCGGGACAGGGAATCGGGGCTACACCTTC
TRBJ2-1,TRBD1,NA,TRBV20-1,CSASNTGTGTVF,TGCAGTGCTAGTAATACCGGGACAGGGACGGTCTTC
TRBJ1-2,NA,few,TRBV28,CGTTLPPNYGYTF,TGTGGGACCACCCTACCCCCTAACTATGGCTACACCTTC
TRBJ1-2,NA,NA,TRBV10-2,CASSEGLGGGGGRNGYTF,TGCGCCAGCAGTGAAGGTTTAGGAGGAGGGGGAGGTCGGAATGGCTACACCTTC
TRBJ2-3,NA,NA,TRBV4-1,CASSSVLRGGTDTQYF,TGCGCCAGCAGCTCTGTCCTAAGGGGGGGTACAGATACGCAGTATTTT
TRBJ1-5,TRBD1,few,TRBV19,CASKTGTGVPQHF,TGTGCCAGTAAGACCGGGACAGGGGTCCCCCAGCATTTT
TRBJ1-2,TRBD1,NA,TRBV28,CASTLAGTGSSGYTF,TGTGCCAGCACCCTGGCAGGGACAGGGTCGTCTGGCTACACCTTC
TRBJ1-1,NA,many,TRBV25-1,CASSARGGGNTEAFF,TGTGCCAGCAGTGCCCGCGGAGGGGGGAACACTGAAGCTTTCTTT
TRBJ2-7,NA,NA,TRBV5-1,CASRFDSKTSYEQYF,TGCGCCAGCAGATTCGACAGTAAGACTTCCTACGAGCAGTACTTC
TRBJ2-1,TRBD2,NA,TRBV29-1,CSVTSGRRYEQFF,TGCAGCGTAACTAGCGGGAGGCGGTATGAGCAGTTCTTC
TRBJ2-1,TRBD1,few,TRBV3-1,CASSQVTGQGRVWNEQFF,TGTGCCAGCAGCCAAGTTACGGGACAGGGGAGGGTCTGGAATGAGCAGTTCTTC
TRBJ1-5,NA,NA,TRBV19,CASIRGGQPQHF,TGTGCCAGTATCAGGGGTGGTCAGCCCCAGCATTTT
TRBJ2-1,TRBD2,NA,TRBV7-9,CASSFPRGLAGPTYNEQFF,TGTGCCAGCAGCTTTCCCCGGGGACTAGCGGGGCCAACCTACAATGAGCAGTTCTTC
TRBJ1-1,NA,NA,TRBV12-3/TRBV12-4,CASSTEGRGPRAFF,TGTGCCAGCAGCACGGAGGGACGTGGCCCTCGGGCTTTCTTT
TRBJ1-1,NA,many,TRBV5-1,CASSLTGNTEAFF,TGTGCCAGCAGTTTGACAGGGAACACTGAAGCTTTCTTT
TRBJ2-1,NA,many,TRBV6-1,CASSGGNFVAYNEQFF,TGTGCCAGCAGTGGGGGAAATTTCGTAGCCTACAATGAGCAGTTCTTC
TRBJ2-2,TRBD1,few,TRBV12-5,CASGLPTGVTGELFF,TGTGCTAGTGGTTTGCCCACAGGGGTCACCGGGGAGCTGTTTTTT
TRBJ2-5,NA,few,TRBV30,CAWKYQLETQYF,TGTGCCTGGAAATACCAACTAGAGACCCAGTACTTC
TRBJ2-2,TRBD1,NA,TRBV7-9,CASSLVRQGFTGELFF,TGTGCCAGCAGCTTAGTACGACAGGGGTTCACCGGGGAGCTGTTTTTT
TRBJ1-5,TRBD1,many,TRBV27,CASSLLRDRAQPQHF,TGTGCCAGCAGCTTACTACGGGACAGGGCTCAGCCCCAGCATTTT
TRBJ1-2,NA,many,TRBV6-1,CASSDGRLANYGYTF,TGTGCCAGCAGTGACGGACGGCTAGCTAACTATGGCTACACCTTC
TRBJ1-1,NA,many,TRBV20-1,CSAGGEGTEAFF,TGCAGTGCAGGGGGAGAAGGGACTGAAGCTTTCTTT
TRBJ2-2,NA,NA,TRBV12-3/TRBV12-4,CASSTSGSTGELFF,TGTGCCAGCAGTACGAGCGGGTCGACCGGGGAGCTGTTTTTT
TRBJ1-3,NA,few,TRBV11-2,CASSGGGKIGNTIYF,TGTGCCAGCAGCGGCGGGGGAAAGATTGGAAACACCATATATTTT
TRBJ1-3,NA,many,TRBV2,CASSGVGRNTIYF,TGTGCCAGCAGTGGGGTGGGCAGGAACACCATATATTTT